The 25 T cell receptor beta chains presented below share a single source sample, sequenced in a study of shared clonotypes between healthy human individuals. Sequencing was performed with immunoSEQ multiplex PCR; in TCRdb, only in-frame clones are kept and a portion is missing. This table holds about 520,000 clones, roughly 80% found once. What was sequenced was PBMCs. Source of these receptors: a woman in her forties in good health. Some clones in this sample may be carry-over from other donors' samples.

This chain links TRBV30 with TRBJ2-7; no reliable D call. CDR1 is GTSNPN, CDR2 SVGIG, per germline (reference sequence). This CDR3 has 14 residues. Trimming left V 6 bases short and J 2 bases short, with 17 bases between. CDR3 DNA: TGTGCCTGCAACACCCCTAGAAGTACCTACGAGCAGTACTTC. Translated: CACNTPRSTYEQYF.

The chain uses TRBV6-4 and TRBJ2-5, with D hard to call. There are 13 residues in the CDR3. V was trimmed by 4 bases and J by 1 base, leaving 7 bases between them. Germline loops: CDR1 MRHNA, CDR2 SNTAGT. The CDR3: CASSVMAQETQYF. In nucleotides, the CDR3 is TGTGCCAGCAGTGTTATGGCCCAAGAGACCCAGTACTTC.

On this clone itself: This likely reflects a read error, since a far larger clone is one base away. This sequence joins TRBV7-9 and TRBJ2-7; D not resolved. The CDR3 covers 13 residues. Germline assignment: CDR1 SEHNR and CDR2 FQNEAQ (reference sequence). The CDR3 is CASSPQVGHEQCF. CDR3 DNA sequence: TGTGCCAGCAGCCCCCAGGTGGGTCACGAGCAGTGCTTC.

The chain couples TRBV30 to TRBJ1-1; D gene uncertain. The CDR3 contains 13 residues. From germline, CDR1 is GTSNPN and CDR2 SVGIG (reference sequence). V was pared by 2 bases and J by 5 bases, with 12 bases between. CDR3: CAWSIYSVTEAFF. CDR3 nucleotide sequence: TGTGCCTGGAGTATATACAGTGTGACTGAAGCTTTCTTT.

In its sample, this clone was seen many times. The chain carries TRBV5-1 and TRBJ1-2, with unresolved D. Germline V gene sequence: CDR1 SGHRS, CDR2 YFSETQ. The CDR3 is 14 residues long. With 4 bases removed from V and 3 bases from J, the gap between germline ends came to 13 bases. CDR3 sequence reads: CASSPTGLDYGYTF. CDR3 bases: TGCGCCAGCAGCCCTACTGGGTTAGACTATGGCTACACCTTC.

The chain employs TRBV10-3 and TRBJ2-2; D is perhaps TRBD1 (5 bases). CDR3 length: 15 amino acids. The germline V gene has CDR1 ENHRY and CDR2 SYGVKD. V gave up 4 bases and J gave up 3 bases, with 12 bases separating them. The CDR3 DNA reads as TGTGCCATCAGTGTGTGGGGCTTGGACACCGGGGAGCTGTTTTTT. It is translated as CAISVWGLDTGELFF.

The J gene is TRBJ1-5, the V gene TRBV30; possibly TRBD1 for D (5 bases). Germline V gene lookup returns CDR1 GTSNPN and CDR2 SVGIG (reference sequence). V lost 7 bases, J lost 2 bases, and 18 bases lay in between. The CDR3 runs 15 residues. CDR3 region: CASTAGSGRNQPQHF. CDR3 nucleotide sequence: TGTGCCTCAACCGCGGGGTCGGGGCGCAATCAGCCCCAGCATTTT. Full variable domain (outside the CDR3, taken from reference TRBV30 and TRBJ1-5): SQTIHQWPATLVQPVGSPLSLECTVEGTSNPNLYWYRQAAGRGLQLLFYSVGIGQISSEVPQNLSASRPQDRQFILSSKKLLLSDSGFYLCASTAGSGRNQPQHFGDGTRLSIL.

This clone was seen a few times. Other DNA sequences in the same sample also yield this CDR3. V gene TRBV18 combines with J gene TRBJ2-3; no clear D gene. V was clipped by 4 bases and J by 1 base, with 3 bases between them. This CDR3 contains 12 residues. Germline V gives CDR1 KGHSH, CDR2 LQKENI. In DNA form, the CDR3 reads TGTGCCAGCTCACTGCGCACAGATACGCAGTATTTT. Translating it yields CASSLRTDTQYF. Together with reference TRBV18 and TRBJ2-3, the CDR3 gives the full variable domain: NAGVMQNPRHLVRRRGQEARLRCSPMKGHSHVYWYRQLPEEGLKFMVYLQKENIIDESGMPKERFSAEFPKEGPSILRIQQVVRGDSAAYFCASSLRTDTQYFGPGTRLTVL.

A remark on this clone: The likely explanation is a read error, given a far larger clone one base away. The chain combines TRBV29-1 with TRBJ2-5, with 7 bases aligning to TRBD2. The J call is doubtful: the DNA matches TRBJ2-7 better. The germline gives CDR1 SQVTM, CDR2 ANQGSEA. The CDR3 has 13 amino acids. Here the CDR3 reads CSVDGDYSYEQYF. CDR3 DNA: TGCAGCGTTGATGGGGACTACTCCTACGAGCAGTACTTC.

Turning to this clone: This probably arose from a read error, given a far larger clone one base away. The V call is TRBV5-1, the J call TRBJ1-3; 10 nucleotides align to TRBD2. The J call could be wrong; TRBJ2-2 is a better fit for the DNA end. The CDR3 sequence is 17 residues long. Germline loops: CDR1 SGHRS, CDR2 YFSETQ. CDR3 bases: TGCGCCAGCAGCGCAGAACTAGCGGGACAAAACACCGGGGTGCTGTTTTTT. Translation gives CASSAELAGQNTGVLFF.

This chain joins TRBV7-2 and TRBJ1-1, with D unclear. The CDR3 covers 13 residues. Germline V lookup: CDR1 SGHTA, CDR2 FQGNSA. Trimming stripped 5 bases from V and 5 bases from J, with 12 bases between. In DNA form, the CDR3 reads TGTGCCAGCAGCCCTCGGGTGAGGACTGAAGCTTTCTTT. Its protein is CASSPRVRTEAFF.

A word on this clone: A far more abundant clone sits one base away, making this likely a read error. The chain combines TRBV2 with TRBJ2-7; 8 nucleotides match TRBD1. The germline gives CDR1 SNHLY, CDR2 FYNNEI. This CDR3 has 14 residues. J was trimmed by 0 bases and V by 6 bases; bases with no gene match: 4. The CDR3 DNA sequence: TGTGCCAGCAGCTGGACAGGGACCTCCTACGAGCAGTACTTC. It yields the protein CASSWTGTSYEQYF.

The chain uses TRBV7-2 and TRBJ1-4; D gene unclear. The CDR3 runs 13 residues. V gave up 1 base and J gave up 3 bases, with 3 bases separating them. The V gene's germline CDR1 is SGHTA and CDR2 FQGNSA. The CDR3, as DNA: TGTGCCAGCAGCTTAGGAGCTAATGAAAAACTGTTTTTT. It yields the protein CASSLGANEKLFF.

This clone was observed once. The CDR3 here is CASSFSGRGQTQYF. As DNA, the CDR3 is TGTGCCAGCAGCTTTAGCGGGAGGGGTCAGACCCAGTACTTC. V gene TRBV5-6 combines with J gene TRBJ2-5, with 11 positions matching TRBD2. V shed 2 bases, J shed 6 bases, and the junction held 3 bases outside the gene matches. Germline lookup yields CDR1 SGHDT and CDR2 YYEEEE. This CDR3 region has 14 residues.

The chain joins TRBV6-5 to TRBJ1-3, with 8 positions matching TRBD1. Germline V gene sequence: CDR1 MNHEY, CDR2 SVGAGI. With 5 bases clipped from V and 4 bases from J, the junction kept 7 bases outside the gene matches. The CDR3 extends over 15 amino acids. The CDR3 spells CASSTWTGNGNTIYF. DNA for the CDR3: TGTGCCAGCAGTACCTGGACAGGGAACGGAAACACCATATATTTT.

The chain's CDR3 is CASSLPLLVQGRSNYGYTF. CDR3 bases: TGTGCCAGCAGCTTACCCCTACTCGTACAGGGTAGGAGTAACTATGGCTACACCTTC. The V and J genes are TRBV7-3 and TRBJ1-2; maybe TRBD1 (6 bases). Germline V gene sequence: CDR1 SGHTA, CDR2 FQGTGA. With 2 bases removed from V and 1 base from J, the gap between germline ends came to 23 bases. The CDR3 extends over 19 amino acids.

This clone has at least ten counts. Other DNA sequences in this specimen translate into the identical CDR3. The rearrangement joins TRBV7-2 to TRBJ2-1, with 14 bases that match TRBD2. Germline values: CDR1 SGHTA, CDR2 FQGNSA. This CDR3 is built from 14 residues. V gave up 5 bases and J gave up 10 bases; unmatched junction bases: 4. In DNA form, the CDR3 reads TGTGCCAGCAGCGGGACTAGCGGGAGATTAGAGCAGTTCTTC. Translated: CASSGTSGRLEQFF.

The genes are TRBV9 and TRBJ2-1, with 9 bases that match TRBD2. The V and J ends lost 1 base and 0 bases, in that order; junction bases with no gene match: 5. Per germline, CDR1 SGDLS and CDR2 YYNGEE. CDR3 length equals 17 residues. This CDR3 reads CASSVTRSGSSYNEQFF. The CDR3 coding sequence is TGTGCCAGCAGCGTAACCCGTAGCGGGAGCTCCTACAATGAGCAGTTCTTC.

Concerning this clone: The CDR3 ends on some other residue instead of the conserved phenylalanine or tryptophan, so this is likely a read error. The genes are TRBV10-3 and TRBJ2-7; 7 bases match TRBD1. Per the germline V gene, CDR1 is ENHRY and CDR2 is SYGVKD. V lost 10 bases, J lost 2 bases, and 11 bases stayed unmatched. This CDR3 is built from 14 residues. The CDR3: CASTRDSVTYEQYL. The CDR3 DNA follows: TGTGCCAGCACCCGGGACAGCGTTACCTACGAGCAGTACCTC.

In this sample, this clone turned up a few times. V gene TRBV9 combines with J gene TRBJ1-4; maybe TRBD1 (5 bases). The CDR3 extends over 14 amino acids. Germline-derived CDR1 and CDR2 are SGDLS and YYNGEE. Between the trimmed V and J ends, which lost 2 bases and 4 bases, there was a span of 9 bases. Here the CDR3 reads CASSVEGNNEKLFF. The CDR3 region has the DNA TGTGCCAGCAGCGTGGAGGGGAATAATGAAAAACTGTTTTTT.

The J gene is TRBJ2-3, the V gene TRBV7-8, with D perhaps matching TRBD2 (5 bases). V was pared by 5 bases and J by 0 bases, with 15 bases between. Per germline, CDR1 SGHVS and CDR2 FQNEAQ. The CDR3 is 16 amino acids. The DNA for the CDR3 is TGTGCCAGCAGCCCGAGGATGGGAGTGAGCACAGATACGCAGTATTTT. The encoded protein is CASSPRMGVSTDTQYF.

This clone was counted once. The rearrangement joins TRBV4-2 to TRBJ2-1; a weak D match, TRBD2 (5 bases). Germline CDR1 is LGHNA and CDR2 is YNFKEQ. V shed 1 base and J shed 9 bases, with 7 bases lying between them. This CDR3 has 12 amino acids. The CDR3 DNA reads as TGTGCCAGCAGCCAAGGAGGGAGTGAGCAGTTCTTC. This sequence encodes CASSQGGSEQFF.

As concerns this clone: Other DNA sequences in this sample translate to the same CDR3. The chain joins TRBV20-1 to TRBJ2-7; possibly TRBD2 for D (5 bases). Germline V CDR1 and CDR2: DFQATT, SNEGSKA (reference sequence). The CDR3 is made up of 11 amino acids. Between the trimmed V and J ends, which lost 6 bases and 3 bases, there was a span of 9 bases. Written as DNA, the CDR3 is TGCAGTGCGAGGGCCGACTACGAGCAGTACTTC. Protein: CSARADYEQYF.

V is TRBV11-1 and J is TRBJ2-5; tentatively, D is TRBD1 (6 bases). There are 14 residues in the CDR3. V was pared by 1 base and J by 9 bases, with 15 bases between. Germline-derived CDR1 and CDR2 are SGHAT and FQDESV (reference sequence). CDR3: CASSLVGQNRAQYF. CDR3 in DNA: TGTGCCAGCAGCTTAGTTGGACAGAACCGAGCCCAGTACTTC.

This chain joins TRBV30 and TRBJ2-7; no clear D. Trimming left V 5 bases short and J 3 bases short, with 5 bases between. The germline gives CDR1 GTSNPN, CDR2 SVGIG (reference sequence). The CDR3 is 10 amino acids. The CDR3, as DNA: TGTGCCTGGGGCTACTACGAGCAGTACTTC. Translation: CAWGYYEQYF. Complete variable domain (other parts from reference TRBV30 and TRBJ2-7): SQTIHQWPATLVQPVGSPLSLECTVEGTSNPNLYWYRQAAGRGLQLLFYSVGIGQISSEVPQNLSASRPQDRQFILSSKKLLLSDSGFYLCAWGYYEQYFGPGTRLTVT.